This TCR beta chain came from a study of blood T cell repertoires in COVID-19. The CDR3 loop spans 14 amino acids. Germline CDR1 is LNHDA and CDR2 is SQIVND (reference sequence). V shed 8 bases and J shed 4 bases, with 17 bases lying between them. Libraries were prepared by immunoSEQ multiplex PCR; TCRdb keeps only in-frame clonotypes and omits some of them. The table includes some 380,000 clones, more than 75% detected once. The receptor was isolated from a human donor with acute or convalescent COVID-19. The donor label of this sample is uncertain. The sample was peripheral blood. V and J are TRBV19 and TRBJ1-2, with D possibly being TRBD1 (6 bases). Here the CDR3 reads CASAQGTTGYGYTF. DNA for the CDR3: TGTGCCAGTGCGCAGGGGACGACTGGCTATGGCTACACCTTC.